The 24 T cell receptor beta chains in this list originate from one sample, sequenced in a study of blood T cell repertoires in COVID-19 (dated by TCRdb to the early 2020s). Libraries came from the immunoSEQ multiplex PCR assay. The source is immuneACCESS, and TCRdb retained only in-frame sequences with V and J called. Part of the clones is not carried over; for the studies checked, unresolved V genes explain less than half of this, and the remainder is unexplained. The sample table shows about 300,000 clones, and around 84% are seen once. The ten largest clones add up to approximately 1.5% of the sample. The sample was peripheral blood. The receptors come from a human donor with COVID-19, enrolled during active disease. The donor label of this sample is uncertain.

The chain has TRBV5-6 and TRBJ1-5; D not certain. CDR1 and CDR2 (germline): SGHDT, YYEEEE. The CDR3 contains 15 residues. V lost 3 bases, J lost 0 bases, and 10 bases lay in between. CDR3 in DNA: TGTGCCAGCAGCTCCACCGGGGATAGCAATCAGCCCCAGCATTTT. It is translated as CASSSTGDSNQPQHF.

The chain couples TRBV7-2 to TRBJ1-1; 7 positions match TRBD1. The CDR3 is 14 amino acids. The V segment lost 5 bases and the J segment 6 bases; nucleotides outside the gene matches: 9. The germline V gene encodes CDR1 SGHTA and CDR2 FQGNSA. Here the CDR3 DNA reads TGTGCCAGCAGCCCCCGGAGGGACAGACCTGAAGCTTTCTTT. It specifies CASSPRRDRPEAFF.

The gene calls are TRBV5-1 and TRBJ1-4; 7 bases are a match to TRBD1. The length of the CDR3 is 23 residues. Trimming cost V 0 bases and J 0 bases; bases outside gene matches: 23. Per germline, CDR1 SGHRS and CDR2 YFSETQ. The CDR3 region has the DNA TGCGCCAGCAGCTTGGAGGGCCTAGTAAGGGGGCTTTTAGGGTCCGCAACTAATGAAAAACTGTTTTTT. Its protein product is CASSLEGLVRGLLGSATNEKLFF.

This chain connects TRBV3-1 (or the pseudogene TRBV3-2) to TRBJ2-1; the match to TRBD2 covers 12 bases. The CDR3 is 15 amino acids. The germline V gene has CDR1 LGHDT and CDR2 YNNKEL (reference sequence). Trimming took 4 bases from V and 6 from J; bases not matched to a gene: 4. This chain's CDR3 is CASSPRTSGVNEQFF. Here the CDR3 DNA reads TGTGCCAGCAGCCCTCGGACTAGCGGGGTCAATGAGCAGTTCTTC.

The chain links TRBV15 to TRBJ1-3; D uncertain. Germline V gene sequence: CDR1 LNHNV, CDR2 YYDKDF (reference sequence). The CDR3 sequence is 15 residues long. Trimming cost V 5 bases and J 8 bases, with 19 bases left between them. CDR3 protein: CATSSVEGMWDTIYF. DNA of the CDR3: TGTGCCACCAGCTCGGTGGAGGGCATGTGGGACACCATATATTTT.

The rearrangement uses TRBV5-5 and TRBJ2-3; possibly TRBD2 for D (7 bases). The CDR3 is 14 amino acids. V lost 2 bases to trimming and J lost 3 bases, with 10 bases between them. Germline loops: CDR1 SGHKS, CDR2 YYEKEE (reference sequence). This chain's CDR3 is CASSFGGATDTQYF. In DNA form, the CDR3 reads TGTGCCAGCAGCTTTGGGGGGGCAACAGATACGCAGTATTTT.

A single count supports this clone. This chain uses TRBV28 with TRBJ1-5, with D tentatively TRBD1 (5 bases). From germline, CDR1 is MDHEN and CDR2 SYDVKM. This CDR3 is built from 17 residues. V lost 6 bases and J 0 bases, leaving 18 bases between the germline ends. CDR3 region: CASSGGFPWDSNQPQHF. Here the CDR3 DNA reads TGTGCCAGCAGCGGGGGGTTTCCGTGGGATAGCAATCAGCCCCAGCATTTT.

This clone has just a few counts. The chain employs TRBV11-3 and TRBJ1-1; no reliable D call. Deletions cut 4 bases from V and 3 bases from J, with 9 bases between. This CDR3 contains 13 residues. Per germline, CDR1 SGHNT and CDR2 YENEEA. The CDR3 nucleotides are TGTGCCAGCAGCTGGGCCAGCCACACTGAAGCTTTCTTT. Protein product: CASSWASHTEAFF. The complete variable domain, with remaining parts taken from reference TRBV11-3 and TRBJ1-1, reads EAGVVQSPRYKIIEKKQPVAFWCNPISGHNTLYWYLQNLGQGPELLIRYENEEAVDDSQLPKDRFSAERLKGVDSTLKIQPAELGDSAVYLCASSWASHTEAFFGQGTRLTVV.

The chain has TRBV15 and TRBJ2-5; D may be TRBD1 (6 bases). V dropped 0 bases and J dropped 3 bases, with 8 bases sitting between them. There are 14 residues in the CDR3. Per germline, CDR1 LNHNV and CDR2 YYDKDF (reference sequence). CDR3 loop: CATSRDPGEETQYF. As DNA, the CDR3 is TGTGCCACCAGCAGAGATCCAGGGGAAGAGACCCAGTACTTC.

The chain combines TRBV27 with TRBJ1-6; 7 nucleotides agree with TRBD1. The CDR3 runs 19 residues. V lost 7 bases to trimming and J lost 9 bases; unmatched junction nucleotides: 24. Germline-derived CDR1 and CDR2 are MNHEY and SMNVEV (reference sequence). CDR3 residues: CASKALRTTGTVGSSPLHF. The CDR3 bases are TGTGCCAGCAAGGCCCTCCGTACCACCGGGACAGTAGGGAGTTCACCCCTCCACTTT.

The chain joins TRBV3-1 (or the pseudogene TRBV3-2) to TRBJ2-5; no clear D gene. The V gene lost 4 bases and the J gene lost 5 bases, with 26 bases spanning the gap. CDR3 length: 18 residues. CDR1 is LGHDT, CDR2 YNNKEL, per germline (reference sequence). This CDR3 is CASSLLRSGQLAKETQYF. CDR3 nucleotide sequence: TGTGCCAGCAGCCTCTTGCGATCCGGCCAGTTAGCTAAGGAGACCCAGTACTTC.

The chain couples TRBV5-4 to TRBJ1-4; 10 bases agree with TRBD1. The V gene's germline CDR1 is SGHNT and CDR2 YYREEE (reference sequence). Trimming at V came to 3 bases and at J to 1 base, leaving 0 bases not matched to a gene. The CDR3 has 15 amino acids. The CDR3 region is CASSWDRGTNEKLFF. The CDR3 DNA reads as TGTGCCAGCAGCTGGGACAGGGGAACTAATGAAAAACTGTTTTTT.

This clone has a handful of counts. The CDR3 loop reads CASSSQDRGFYEQYF. CDR3 bases: TGTGCCAGCAGCTCCCAGGACAGGGGTTTCTACGAGCAGTACTTC. V gene TRBV7-2 combines with J gene TRBJ2-7; TRBD1 agrees at 9 bases. Germline values: CDR1 SGHTA, CDR2 FQGNSA. This CDR3 has 15 residues. Trimming at V came to 4 bases and at J to 3 bases, leaving 7 bases not matched to a gene.

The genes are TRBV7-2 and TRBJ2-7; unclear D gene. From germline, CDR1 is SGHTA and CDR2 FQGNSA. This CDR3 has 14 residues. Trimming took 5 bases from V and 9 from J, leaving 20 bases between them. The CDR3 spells CASSRGVADNLQYF. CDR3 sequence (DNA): TGTGCCAGCAGCAGAGGTGTGGCGGATAACCTGCAGTACTTC.

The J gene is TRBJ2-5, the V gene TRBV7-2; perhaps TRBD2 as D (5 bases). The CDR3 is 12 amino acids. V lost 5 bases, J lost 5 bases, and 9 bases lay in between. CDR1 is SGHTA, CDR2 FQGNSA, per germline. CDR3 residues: CASSRTGETQYF. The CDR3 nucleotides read TGTGCCAGCAGCCGGACGGGGGAGACCCAGTACTTC.

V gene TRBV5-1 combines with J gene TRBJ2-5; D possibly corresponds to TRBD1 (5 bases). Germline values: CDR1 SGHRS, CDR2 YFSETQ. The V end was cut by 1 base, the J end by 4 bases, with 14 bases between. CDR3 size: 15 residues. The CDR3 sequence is CASSLRQGSRETQYF. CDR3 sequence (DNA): TGCGCCAGCAGCTTGCGGCAGGGTAGTAGAGAGACCCAGTACTTC.

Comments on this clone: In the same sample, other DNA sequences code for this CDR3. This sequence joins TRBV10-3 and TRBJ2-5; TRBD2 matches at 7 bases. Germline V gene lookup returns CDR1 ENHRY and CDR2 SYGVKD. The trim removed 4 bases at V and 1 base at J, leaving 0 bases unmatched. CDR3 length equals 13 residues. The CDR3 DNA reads TGTGCCATCAGTGGGGGGGGCCAAGAGACCCAGTACTTC. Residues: CAISGGGQETQYF.

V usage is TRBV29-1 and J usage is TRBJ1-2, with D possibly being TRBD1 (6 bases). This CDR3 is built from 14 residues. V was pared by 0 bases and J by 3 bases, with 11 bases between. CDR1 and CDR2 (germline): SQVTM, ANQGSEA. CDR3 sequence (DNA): TGCAGCGTTGAAGAGGCCAGGGGAGACTATGGCTACACCTTC. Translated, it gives CSVEEARGDYGYTF.

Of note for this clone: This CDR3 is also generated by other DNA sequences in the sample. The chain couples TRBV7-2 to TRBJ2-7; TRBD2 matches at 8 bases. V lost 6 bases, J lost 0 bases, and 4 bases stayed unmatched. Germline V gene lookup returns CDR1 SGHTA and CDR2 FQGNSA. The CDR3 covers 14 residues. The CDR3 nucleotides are TGTGCCAGCAGTAGCAGCGGGAGCTCCTACGAGCAGTACTTC. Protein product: CASSSSGSSYEQYF. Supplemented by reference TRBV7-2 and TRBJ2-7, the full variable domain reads GAGVSQSPSNKVTEKGKDVELRCDPISGHTALYWYRQSLGQGLEFLIYFQGNSAPDKSGLPSDRFSAERTGGSVSTLTIQRTQQEDSAVYLCASSSSGSSYEQYFGPGTRLTVT.

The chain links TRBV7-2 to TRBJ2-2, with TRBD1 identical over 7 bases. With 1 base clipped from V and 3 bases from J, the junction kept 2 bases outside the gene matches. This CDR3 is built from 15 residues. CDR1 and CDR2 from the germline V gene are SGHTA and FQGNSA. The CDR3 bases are TGTGCCAGCAGCTTAGGGCAGGGGGACACCGGGGAGCTGTTTTTT. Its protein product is CASSLGQGDTGELFF.

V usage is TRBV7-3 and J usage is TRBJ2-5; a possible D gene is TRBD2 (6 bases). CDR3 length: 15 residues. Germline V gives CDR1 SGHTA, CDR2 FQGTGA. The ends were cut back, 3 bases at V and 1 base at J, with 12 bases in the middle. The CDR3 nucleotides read TGTGCCAGCAGCTTTGGCGGGACCCCCCAAGAGACCCAGTACTTC. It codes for CASSFGGTPQETQYF.

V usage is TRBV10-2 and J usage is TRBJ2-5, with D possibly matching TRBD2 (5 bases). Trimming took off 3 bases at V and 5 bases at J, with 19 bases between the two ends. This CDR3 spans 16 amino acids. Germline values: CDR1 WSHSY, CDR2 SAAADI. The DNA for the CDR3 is TGCGCCAGCAGTGATGGGATAAAGGACTTAGAGGAGACCCAGTACTTC. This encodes CASSDGIKDLEETQYF.

CDR3 in DNA: TGTGCCTGGAGTTTACAGGCGGGGGGCTACACCTTC. It translates to CAWSLQAGGYTF. The chain links TRBV30 to TRBJ1-2; D might be TRBD1 (5 bases). CDR3 size: 12 residues. V shed 2 bases and J shed 8 bases, with 12 bases lying between them. From germline, CDR1 is GTSNPN and CDR2 SVGIG (reference sequence).

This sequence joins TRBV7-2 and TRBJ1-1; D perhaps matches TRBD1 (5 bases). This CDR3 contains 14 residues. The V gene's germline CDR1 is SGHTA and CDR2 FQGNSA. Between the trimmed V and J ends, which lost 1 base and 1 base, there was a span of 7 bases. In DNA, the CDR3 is TGTGCCAGCAGCTTAGTAGGGGAGAACACTGAAGCTTTCTTT. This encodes CASSLVGENTEAFF.